This T cell receptor beta chain was observed in a study of blood T cell repertoires in COVID-19. About the study: Sites in the United States, Italy and Spain provided acute and convalescent COVID-19 samples. T cells, B-cell-depleted T cells, or PBMCs supplied cDNA or gDNA.

Germline CDR1 and CDR2: SGDLS and YYNGEE. Unmatched junction bases numbered 4, after V lost 1 base and J lost 8 bases. The CDR3 covers 15 residues. Seattle patient enrollment occurred during active infection, with longitudinal follow-up thereafter. Authors' methods: Amplification with reference gene primers provided the estimates of nucleated cell counts. The protocol was immunoSEQ multiplex PCR, while the TCRdb copy is restricted to in-frame clones and leaves out a portion. V and J calls and clone size are copied from that table; D and trimming were computed from the DNA. The table includes some 80,000 clones, roughly nine tenths detected once.

The chain joins TRBV9 to TRBJ1-4; 11 bases agree with TRBD1. This TCR was recovered from a man between 45 and 60 years old with COVID-19, enrolled during active disease. The sample comprised peripheral blood. This CDR3 reads CASSVTDRGHEKLFF. CDR3 sequence (DNA): TGTGCCAGCAGCGTAACGGACAGGGGGCACGAAAAACTGTTTTTT.